This T cell receptor (beta chain) derives from a study of regulatory and conventional T cells in RAG deficiency. Profiling relied on immunoSEQ multiplex PCR, and the TCRdb table lists in-frame clones only, not all of them. Of more than 35,000 clones in the sample, 85% to 90% were seen once. Genomic DNA came from blood conventional CD4+ T cells gated CD25-low CD127-high. Study-wide points: Omenn patients showed >75% Treg-Tconv overlap and shorter CDR3 lengths. Sorted Omenn CD25-high CD127-low cells may not be bona fide Tregs.

The CDR3 has 15 amino acids. Germline V lookup: CDR1 SGHDN, CDR2 FVKESK. V was clipped by 6 bases and J by 5 bases, with 16 bases between them. A remark on this clone: What it binds is unknown.

The same sample was also used in a study of regulatory T cells. From that report: The PCR used 52 TRBV and 13 TRBJ primers.

The chain uses TRBV14 and TRBJ2-2; TRBD2 might be the D (6 bases). This receptor was taken from a human donor in good health. Sequencing was carried out using CD4+ effector T cells sorted from blood. The CDR3 region has the DNA TGTGCCAGCAGAGGTGGTAGCGGAGGAACCGGGGAGCTGTTTTTT. It yields the protein CASRGGSGGTGELFF.